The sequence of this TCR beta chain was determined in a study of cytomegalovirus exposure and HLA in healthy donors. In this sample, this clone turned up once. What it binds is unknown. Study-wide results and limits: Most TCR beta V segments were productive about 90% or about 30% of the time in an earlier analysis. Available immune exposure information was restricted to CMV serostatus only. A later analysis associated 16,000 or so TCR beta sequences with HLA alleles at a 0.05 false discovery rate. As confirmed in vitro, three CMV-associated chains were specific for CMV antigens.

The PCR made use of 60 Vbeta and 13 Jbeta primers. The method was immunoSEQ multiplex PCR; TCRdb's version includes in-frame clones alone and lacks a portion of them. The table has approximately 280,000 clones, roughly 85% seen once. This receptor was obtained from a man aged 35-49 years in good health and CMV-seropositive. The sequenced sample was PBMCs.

CDR3: CASRPDRDNQPQHF. DNA of the CDR3: TGTGCCAGCAGACCCGACAGGGACAATCAGCCCCAGCATTTT. This chain joins TRBV2 and TRBJ1-5, with TRBD1 identical over 7 bases. With 6 bases clipped from V and 3 bases from J, the junction kept 5 bases outside the gene matches. The germline CDR1 and CDR2 sequences are SNHLY and FYNNEI. The CDR3 loop spans 14 amino acids.